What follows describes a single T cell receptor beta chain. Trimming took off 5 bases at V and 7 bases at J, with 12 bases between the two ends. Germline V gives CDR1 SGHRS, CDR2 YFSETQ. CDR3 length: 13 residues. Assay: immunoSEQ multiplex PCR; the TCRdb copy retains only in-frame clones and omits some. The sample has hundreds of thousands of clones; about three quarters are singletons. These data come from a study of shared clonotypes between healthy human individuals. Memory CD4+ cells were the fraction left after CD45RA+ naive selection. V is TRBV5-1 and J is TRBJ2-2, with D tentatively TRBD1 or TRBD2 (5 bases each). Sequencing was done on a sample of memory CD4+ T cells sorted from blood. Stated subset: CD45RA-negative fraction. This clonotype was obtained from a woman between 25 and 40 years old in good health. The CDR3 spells CASRVQDFGELFF. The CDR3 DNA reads TGCGCCAGCAGGGTACAGGACTTCGGGGAGCTGTTTTTT.